The clone carrying this T cell receptor beta chain was counted ten times or more. J lost 2 bases, V lost 4 bases, and 7 bases had no gene match. The CDR3 runs 15 residues. Germline assignment: CDR1 SGHRS and CDR2 YFSETQ. These data originate in a study of naive and memory T cell subsets. The beta constant-region primer was an equimolar mix of two oligonucleotides covering TRBC1 and TRBC2. MiXCR, run by TCRdb on the UMI-ligation and nested PCR reads, gives a single entry per CDR3 protein. The sample has some 100,000 distinct CDR3 sequences, over 7% seen once. The sequencing input was central memory CD4+ T cells from blood. This TCR derives from a human donor in good health. The chain couples TRBV5-1 to TRBJ2-7; 9 nucleotides agree with TRBD1. The CDR3 region has the DNA TGCGCCAGCAGCCCTACGGGGGACAGGGCCTACGAGCAGTACTTC. It encodes CASSPTGDRAYEQYF.